A selection of T cell receptor beta chains follows, all from one sample in a study of blood T cell repertoires in COVID-19. Clones were sequenced by immunoSEQ multiplex PCR, and TCRdb holds only the in-frame ones, with some missing. This sample yields about 99,000 clones, of which around 85% are seen a single time; approximately 3.4% belongs to the top ten. Sequencing input: peripheral blood. The receptor source for this set is a woman of 80 years or more with active or convalescent COVID-19. Each CDR3 is given with its conserved first and last residue. A D gene is named only where the DNA matches it firmly. Clone sizes are given selectively: once, few, many, or a class where the clone is expanded.

V gene	D gene	J gene	clone size	CDR3 protein	CDR3 DNA
TRBV11-2	TRBD1	TRBJ1-6	.	CASSLEAGGVSPLHF	TGTGCCAGCAGCTTAGAGGCAGGGGGCGTTTCACCCCTCCACTTT
TRBV5-6	TRBD2	TRBJ2-3	.	CASSLRTAGVGTDTQYF	TGTGCCAGCAGCTTGCGCACCGCGGGAGTGGGCACAGATACGCAGTATTTT
TRBV29-1	.	TRBJ1-1	.	CSVDRKGLNTEAFF	TGCAGCGTTGATCGGAAGGGACTTAACACTGAAGCTTTCTTT
TRBV2	.	TRBJ2-3	.	CASSDFFITDTQYF	TGTGCCAGCAGTGATTTTTTTATCACAGATACGCAGTATTTT
TRBV30	TRBD1	TRBJ1-1	.	CAWSSAGGMNTEAFF	TGTGCCTGGAGTTCCGCAGGGGGCATGAACACTGAAGCTTTCTTT
TRBV27	.	TRBJ2-6	.	CASKSLGGVSGANVLTF	TGTGCCAGCAAGAGTTTAGGAGGGGTCTCTGGGGCCAACGTCCTGACTTTC
TRBV7-9	.	TRBJ2-5	.	CASSLGGEETQYF	TGTGCCAGCAGCTTAGGGGGGGAAGAGACCCAGTACTTC
TRBV27	.	TRBJ2-3	.	CATHTLGGSTDTQYF	TGTGCCACCCACACGCTCGGGGGTAGCACAGATACGCAGTATTTT
TRBV18	.	TRBJ2-3	.	CASSPDRRSTDTQYF	TGTGCCAGCTCACCCGACAGGCGAAGCACAGATACGCAGTATTTT
TRBV7-7	.	TRBJ1-2	once	CASSSSREKYGYTF	TGTGCTAGCAGCTCTAGTCGGGAGAAGTATGGCTACACCTTC
TRBV7-2	.	TRBJ1-1	.	CASSLQQGFPFF	TGTGCCAGCAGCTTGCAACAGGGCTTTCCTTTCTTT
TRBV6-5	.	TRBJ2-5	.	CASSGLGRGQETQYF	TGTGCCAGCAGCGGCCTCGGTCGGGGCCAAGAGACCCAGTACTTC
TRBV4-3	.	TRBJ1-2	.	CASSQDYRVLGYTF	TGCGCCAGCAGCCAAGATTACAGGGTTTTAGGCTACACCTTC
TRBV29-1	.	TRBJ2-1	.	CSVAGTAEQFF	TGCAGCGTCGCGGGCACAGCTGAGCAGTTCTTC
TRBV7-6	TRBD1	TRBJ2-6	.	CASSPRTGTSGANVLTF	TGTGCCAGCAGCCCACGGACAGGCACCTCTGGGGCCAACGTCCTGACTTTC
TRBV28	TRBD1	TRBJ1-2	.	CASSPTTGGYYYGYTF	TGTGCCAGCAGTCCTACGACAGGGGGCTACTATTATGGCTACACCTTC
TRBV25-1	.	TRBJ1-6	.	CASSVGSTYNSPLHF	TGTGCCAGCAGTGTAGGGAGCACCTATAATTCACCCCTCCACTTT
TRBV25-1	TRBD1	TRBJ1-6	.	CASSDPRQGISPLHF	TGTGCCAGCAGTGACCCTCGACAGGGTATCTCACCCCTCCACTTT
TRBV18	.	TRBJ1-4	once	CASSKRSQSNEKLFF	TGTGCCAGCTCGAAGCGAAGCCAATCTAATGAAAAACTGTTTTTT
TRBV6-2/TRBV6-3	TRBD1	TRBJ1-2	once	CASTPLGDRWRSNYGYTF	TGTGCCAGCACCCCTTTGGGGGACAGATGGCGTTCTAACTATGGCTACACCTTC
TRBV5-1	TRBD1	TRBJ1-2	few	CASSLGTGQYGYTF	TGCGCCAGCAGCTTGGGGACAGGCCAGTATGGCTACACCTTC
TRBV11-2	.	TRBJ1-2	.	CASSSHRDGYTF	TGTGCCAGCAGCTCACACAGGGACGGCTACACCTTC